This T cell receptor beta chain was recorded in a study of cytomegalovirus exposure and HLA in healthy donors. Study at large: A subsequent analysis stated that the 120 or so validation repertoires were run on the same platform as the approximately 700 first-cohort repertoires. Overall study findings and caveats: Among the CMV-associated chains, a few were confirmed in vitro as specific for CMV antigens. Cytomegalovirus status was reportedly diagnosed by the classifier with high specificity and sensitivity.

Details on this clone: Its antigen is not known.

The method was immunoSEQ multiplex PCR; TCRdb's version includes in-frame clones alone and lacks a portion of them. Here the sample spans 110,000 to 150,000 clones, about 94% being singletons. The sequencing sample was made of PBMCs. The sequence derives from a man between 18 and 29 years old in good health and CMV-seropositive.

The CDR3 loop reads CASSEFSGAYEQYF. Here the CDR3 DNA reads TGTGCCAGCAGTGAATTTAGCGGGGCCTACGAGCAGTACTTC. V is TRBV6-1 and J is TRBJ2-7; the match to TRBD2 covers 8 bases. Trimming at V came to 2 bases and at J to 2 bases, leaving 2 bases not matched to a gene. In germline, CDR1 is MNHNS, CDR2 SASEGT. This CDR3 region has 14 residues.